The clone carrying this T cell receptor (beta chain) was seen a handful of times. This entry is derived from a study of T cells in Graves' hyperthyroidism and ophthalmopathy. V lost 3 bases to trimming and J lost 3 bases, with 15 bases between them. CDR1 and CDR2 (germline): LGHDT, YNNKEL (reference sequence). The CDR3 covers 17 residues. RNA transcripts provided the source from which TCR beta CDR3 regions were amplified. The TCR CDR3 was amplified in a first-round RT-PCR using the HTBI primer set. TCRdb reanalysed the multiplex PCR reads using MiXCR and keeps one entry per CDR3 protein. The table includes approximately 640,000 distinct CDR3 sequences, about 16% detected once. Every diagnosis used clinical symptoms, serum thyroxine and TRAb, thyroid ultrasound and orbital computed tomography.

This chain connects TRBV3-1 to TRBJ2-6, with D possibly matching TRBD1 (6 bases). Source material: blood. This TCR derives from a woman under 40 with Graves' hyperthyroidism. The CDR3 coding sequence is TGTGCCAGCAGCCAGGCTACTTACAGGGTTGGGGCCAACGTCCTGACTTTC. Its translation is CASSQATYRVGANVLTF.